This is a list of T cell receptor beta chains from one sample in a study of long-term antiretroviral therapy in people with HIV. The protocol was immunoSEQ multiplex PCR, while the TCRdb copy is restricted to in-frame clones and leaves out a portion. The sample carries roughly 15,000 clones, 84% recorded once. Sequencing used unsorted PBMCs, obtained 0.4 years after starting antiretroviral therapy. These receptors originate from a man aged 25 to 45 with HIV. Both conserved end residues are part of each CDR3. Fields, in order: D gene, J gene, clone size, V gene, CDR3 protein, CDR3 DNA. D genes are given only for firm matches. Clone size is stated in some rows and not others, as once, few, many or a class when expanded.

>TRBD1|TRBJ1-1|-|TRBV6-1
CASSGDRADRGRSMNTEAFF
TGTGCCAGCAGTGGGGATCGAGCGGACAGGGGGCGGAGTATGAACACTGAAGCTTTCTTT
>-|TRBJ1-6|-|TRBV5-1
CASSDRPASNSPLHF
TGCGCCAGCAGCGATCGACCGGCCTCAAATTCACCCCTCCACTTT
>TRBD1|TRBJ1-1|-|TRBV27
CASVGTAAEAFF
TGTGCCAGCGTGGGGACAGCCGCTGAAGCTTTCTTT
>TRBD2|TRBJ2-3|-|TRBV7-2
CASSVWTSGHTDTQYF
TGTGCCAGCAGCGTCTGGACTAGCGGACACACAGATACGCAGTATTTT
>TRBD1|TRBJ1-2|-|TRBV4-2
CASSRRGTGQGYGYTF
TGTGCCAGCAGCCGACGTGGGACAGGGCAGGGGTATGGCTACACCTTC
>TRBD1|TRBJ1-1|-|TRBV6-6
CASSYSRTGGEAFF
TGTGCCAGCAGTTACTCACGGACAGGGGGTGAAGCTTTCTTT
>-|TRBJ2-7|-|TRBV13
CASSLRGDYEQYF
TGTGCCAGCAGCTTACGGGGAGACTACGAGCAGTACTTC
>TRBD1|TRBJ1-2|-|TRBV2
CASSERSGTGGGFYGYTF
TGTGCCAGCAGTGAGAGGTCCGGGACAGGGGGCGGCTTCTATGGCTACACCTTC
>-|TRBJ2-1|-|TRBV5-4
CASSLGGSANEQFF
TGTGCCAGCAGCTTGGGGGGTAGCGCGAATGAGCAGTTCTTC
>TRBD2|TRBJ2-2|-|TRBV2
CASSEGLGLAANTGELFF
TGTGCCAGCAGTGAAGGGTTAGGGCTAGCGGCGAACACCGGGGAGCTGTTTTTT
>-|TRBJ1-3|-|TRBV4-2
CASSQDQTERYSGNTIYF
TGTGCCAGCAGCCAAGATCAGACAGAGAGATACTCTGGAAACACCATATATTTT
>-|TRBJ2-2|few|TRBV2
CASSVRRELFF
TGTGCCAGCAGTGTAAGGCGGGAGCTGTTTTTT
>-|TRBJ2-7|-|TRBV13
CASSFRSDYEQYF
TGTGCCAGCAGCTTCAGGAGTGACTACGAGCAGTACTTC
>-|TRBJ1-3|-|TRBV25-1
CASSAGNTIYF
TGTGCCAGCAGTGCTGGAAACACCATATATTTT
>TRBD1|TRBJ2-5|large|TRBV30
CAWSGDSKQETQYF
TGTGCCTGGAGTGGGGACAGCAAACAAGAGACCCAGTACTTC
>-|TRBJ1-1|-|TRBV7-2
CASSLAIQNTEAFF
TGTGCCAGCAGCTTAGCGATACAGAACACTGAAGCTTTCTTT
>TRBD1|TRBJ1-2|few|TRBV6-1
CASSAGQSNYGYTF
TGTGCCAGCAGCGCGGGACAGAGCAACTATGGCTACACCTTC
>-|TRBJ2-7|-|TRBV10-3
CAISEETGSYEQYF
TGTGCCATCAGTGAGGAAACAGGGAGCTACGAGCAGTACTTC
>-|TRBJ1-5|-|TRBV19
CASSLEGYQPQHF
TGTGCCAGTAGCCTAGAGGGGTATCAGCCCCAGCATTTT
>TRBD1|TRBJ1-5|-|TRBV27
CASSLSYRGSLQPQHF
TGTGCCAGCAGTTTATCCTACAGGGGGTCGTTACAGCCCCAGCATTTT
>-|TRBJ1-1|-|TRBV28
CASSLIPNFNTEAFF
TGTGCCAGCAGTTTAATTCCGAATTTTAACACTGAAGCTTTCTTT
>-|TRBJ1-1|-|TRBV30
CAWSVGWNTEAFF
TGTGCCTGGAGTGTGGGGTGGAACACTGAAGCTTTCTTT
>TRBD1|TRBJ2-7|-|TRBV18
CASSPDRGGEQYF
TGTGCCAGCTCACCGGACAGGGGTGGCGAGCAGTACTTC
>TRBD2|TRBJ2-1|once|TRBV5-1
CASSPESGLAWRDEQFF
TGCGCCAGCAGCCCGGAAAGTGGACTAGCGTGGCGTGATGAGCAGTTCTTC
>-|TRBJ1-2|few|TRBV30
CAWSVNRRLGYTF
TGTGCCTGGAGTGTAAACAGGCGACTAGGCTACACCTTC
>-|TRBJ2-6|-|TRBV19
CATIGDTAGANVLTF
TGTGCCACTATTGGAGACACCGCTGGGGCCAACGTCCTGACTTTC
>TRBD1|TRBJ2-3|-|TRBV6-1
CASRGDRGRTDTQYF
TGTGCCAGCAGAGGGGACAGGGGGAGGACAGATACGCAGTATTTT
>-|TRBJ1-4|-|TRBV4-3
CASSPRQEVEEKLFF
TGCGCCAGCAGCCCCCGACAGGAAGTAGAAGAAAAACTGTTTTTT
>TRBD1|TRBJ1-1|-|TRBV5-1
CASSWGQGAGKGIAEAFF
TGCGCCAGCAGCTGGGGACAGGGGGCTGGGAAGGGTATCGCTGAAGCTTTCTTT
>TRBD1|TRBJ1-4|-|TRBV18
CASSPPTGQNEKLFF
TGTGCCAGCTCACCCCCGACAGGGCAAAATGAAAAACTGTTTTTT
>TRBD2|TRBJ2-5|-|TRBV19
CASTLTSGAQETQYF
TGTGCCAGTACCCTGACTAGCGGGGCCCAAGAGACCCAGTACTTC
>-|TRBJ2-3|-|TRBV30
CAWRDNTDTQYF
TGTGCCTGGAGGGATAACACAGATACGCAGTATTTT
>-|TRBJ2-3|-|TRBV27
CASSQSTDTQYF
TGTGCCAGCAGCCAGAGCACAGATACGCAGTATTTT
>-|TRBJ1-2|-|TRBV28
CASRPPSRGFYTF
TGTGCCAGCAGACCTCCATCACGCGGTTTTTACACCTTC
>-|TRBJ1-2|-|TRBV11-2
CASSLDPGPYGYTF
TGTGCCAGCAGCTTAGATCCCGGTCCATATGGCTACACCTTC
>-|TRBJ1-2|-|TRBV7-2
CASSLALGDVYGYTF
TGTGCCAGCAGCTTAGCGCTCGGGGACGTCTATGGCTACACCTTC
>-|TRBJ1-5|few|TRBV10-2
CASSESRNQPQHF
TGCGCCAGCAGTGAGTCGAGGAATCAGCCCCAGCATTTT
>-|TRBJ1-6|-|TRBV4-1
CASSQSYSPLHF
TGCGCCAGCAGCCAATCTTATTCACCCCTCCACTTT
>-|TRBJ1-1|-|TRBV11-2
CASSLLGGNTEAFF
TGTGCCAGCAGTCTCCTAGGGGGGAACACTGAAGCTTTCTTT
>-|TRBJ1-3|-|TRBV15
CATSRGGTEYSGNTIYF
TGTGCCACCAGCAGAGGAGGGACGGAATACTCTGGAAACACCATATATTTT
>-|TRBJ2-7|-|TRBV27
CASSLSGSRGSYEQYF
TGTGCCAGCAGTTTATCGGGGAGTAGGGGCTCTTACGAGCAGTACTTC
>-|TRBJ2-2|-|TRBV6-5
CASSYSNEVGELFF
TGTGCCAGCAGTTACAGCAACGAGGTCGGGGAGCTGTTTTTT
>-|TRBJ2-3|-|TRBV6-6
CASSRDGTDTQYF
TGTGCCAGCAGCCGGGACGGAACAGATACGCAGTATTTT
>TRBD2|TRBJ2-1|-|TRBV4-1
CASSPIWTSGVYNEQFF
TGCGCCAGCAGCCCGATATGGACTAGCGGGGTCTACAATGAGCAGTTCTTC
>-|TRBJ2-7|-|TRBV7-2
CASNPWGALSYEQYF
TGTGCCAGCAATCCGTGGGGGGCCCTTTCCTACGAGCAGTACTTC
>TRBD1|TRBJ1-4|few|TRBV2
CASGDRGRTNEKLFF
TGTGCCAGCGGAGACAGGGGGAGAACTAATGAAAAACTGTTTTTT
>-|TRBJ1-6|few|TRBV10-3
CAISESRAGNSPLHF
TGTGCCATCAGTGAGTCGCGGGCAGGGAATTCACCCCTCCACTTT
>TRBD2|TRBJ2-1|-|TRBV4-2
CASSRPTSATNNEQFF
TGTGCCAGCAGCCGCCCTACTAGCGCAACAAACAATGAGCAGTTCTTC
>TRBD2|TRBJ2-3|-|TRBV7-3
CASSSSGGLRYF
TGTGCCAGCAGCTCAAGCGGGGGTCTTAGGTATTTT
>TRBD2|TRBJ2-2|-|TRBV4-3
CASSQGLAGDGPGELFF
TGCGCCAGCAGCCAAGGACTAGCGGGAGACGGACCCGGGGAGCTGTTTTTT
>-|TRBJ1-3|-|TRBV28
CASSLGGGFTSGNTIYF
TGTGCCAGCAGTTTAGGGGGAGGTTTTACCTCTGGAAACACCATATATTTT
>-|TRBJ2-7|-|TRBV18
CASSPLRGTSSYEQYF
TGTGCCAGCTCACCTCTTAGGGGCACGAGCTCCTACGAGCAGTACTTC